This T cell receptor (beta chain) was observed in a study of T cell changes during pregnancy in multiple sclerosis. The data were produced by immunoSEQ multiplex PCR, yet TCRdb's version contains in-frame clones alone and is incomplete. The sample shows tens of thousands of clones, roughly 88% of them seen only once. Trimming took 3 bases from V and 14 from J, leaving 18 bases between them. The CDR3 sequence is 13 residues long. In germline, CDR1 is ENHRY, CDR2 SYGVKD. The V and J genes are TRBV10-3 and TRBJ2-3; D ambiguous. Source: peripheral blood, taken in the first trimester of pregnancy. The TCR comes from a female donor with multiple sclerosis, enrolled in a pregnancy study. Here the CDR3 DNA reads TGTGCCATCAGTGACCCCGGTCGTAGAGTATTGTATTTT. Translated: CAISDPGRRVLYF.